The present TCR beta chain was sequenced within a study of T cell changes during pregnancy in multiple sclerosis. TCRdb's copy holds only in-frame clones and misses some; the assay was immunoSEQ multiplex PCR. Among roughly 13,000 clones listed, 85% to 95% were seen once. This clone showed up just once. Germline V gene sequence: CDR1 SNHLY, CDR2 FYNNEI. V was cut by 2 bases and J by 5 bases, with 15 bases left in between. This CDR3 region has 15 residues. This TCR came from a female donor in good health, enrolled as a control in a pregnancy study. The starting material was peripheral blood, obtained in the second trimester of pregnancy. The J gene is TRBJ1-2, the V gene TRBV2; D unresolved. CDR3 coding DNA: TGTGCCAGCAGTGAAATTTTGGCAGCCGGGTATGGCTACACCTTC. This sequence encodes CASSEILAAGYGYTF.